Below, 23 T cell receptor beta chains from the same sample are listed, as sequenced in a study of shared T cell receptors in the human thymus. Only in-frame clones appear in the TCRdb table, and some are missing; sequencing was by immunoSEQ multiplex PCR. The profile shows 630,000 or so clones, about 90% of them singletons. These data also featured in a second study, about human thymus T cells.

The sequencing input was thymocytes. The receptors shown here come from a boy under two years old with a congenital heart defect.

The chain couples TRBV7-2 to TRBJ2-2; the D gene is possibly TRBD1 (6 bases). This CDR3 is 15 amino acids long. The V and J ends lost 5 bases and 3 bases respectively, with 13 bases between them. Germline loops: CDR1 SGHTA, CDR2 FQGNSA. Written as DNA, the CDR3 is TGTGCCAGCAGCCCCCCGGACAGTTACACCGGGGAGCTGTTTTTT. Translating it yields CASSPPDSYTGELFF.

This clone was observed once. The genes are TRBV13 and TRBJ1-1; the match to TRBD1 covers 10 bases. The CDR3 sequence is 15 residues long. From germline, CDR1 is PRHDT and CDR2 FYEKMQ (reference sequence). The V segment lost 6 bases and the J segment 2 bases; nucleotides outside the gene matches: 6. CDR3 bases: TGTGCCAGCAGAACCGGGACAGGGGAAAACACTGAAGCTTTCTTT. Its translation is CASRTGTGENTEAFF.

The rearrangement joins TRBV27 to TRBJ2-3, with 9 positions matching TRBD2. V was pared by 10 bases and J by 1 base, with 12 bases of the junction left unmatched. The CDR3 totals 16 residues. The germline V gene has CDR1 MNHEY and CDR2 SMNVEV (reference sequence). CDR3 region: CATSRDKREGTDTQYF. CDR3 bases: TGTGCCACCAGCCGGGATAAGCGGGAGGGCACAGATACGCAGTATTTT.

The V and J genes are TRBV5-1 and TRBJ1-2; possible D gene TRBD1, 6 bases. V was pared by 3 bases and J by 6 bases, with 15 bases between. Germline V gives CDR1 SGHRS, CDR2 YFSETQ. The CDR3 sequence is 14 residues long. The CDR3 sequence: CASSSLGQKNGYTF. The CDR3 coding sequence is TGCGCCAGCAGCTCCCTAGGACAGAAAAATGGCTACACCTTC.

Note on this clone: Within the sample, other DNA sequences also encode this same CDR3. The chain links TRBV5-6 to TRBJ1-6, with unresolved D. This CDR3 is built from 13 residues. The germline gives CDR1 SGHDT, CDR2 YYEEEE. Between the trimmed V and J ends, which lost 0 bases and 10 bases, there was a span of 8 bases. The CDR3 sequence: CASSLEGGSPLHF. The DNA for the CDR3 is TGTGCCAGCAGCTTGGAGGGAGGCTCACCCCTCCACTTT.

The V and J genes are TRBV6-4 and TRBJ1-2; no firm D call. The CDR3 has 14 amino acids. Trimming left V 6 bases short and J 0 bases short, with 11 bases between. From germline, CDR1 is MRHNA and CDR2 SNTAGT. CDR3 protein: CASSPKLANYGYTF. CDR3 DNA: TGTGCCAGCAGCCCCAAATTAGCTAACTATGGCTACACCTTC.

J is TRBJ2-1 and V is TRBV7-2; D perhaps matches TRBD1 (5 bases). Germline V gene lookup returns CDR1 SGHTA and CDR2 FQGNSA. This CDR3 has 12 amino acids. The V gene lost 2 bases and the J gene lost 9 bases, with 8 bases spanning the gap. CDR3: CASSLQGFEQFF. In DNA form, the CDR3 reads TGTGCCAGCAGCTTACAGGGATTTGAGCAGTTCTTC.

The V call is TRBV15, the J call TRBJ2-1; 8 bases align to TRBD1. Germline V gene lookup returns CDR1 LNHNV and CDR2 YYDKDF (reference sequence). The CDR3 covers 16 residues. The J segment lost 1 base and the V segment lost 3 bases, leaving 5 bases of the junction unmatched. CDR3 sequence: CATSRARQGSYNEQFF. DNA for the CDR3: TGTGCCACCAGCAGGGCCCGACAGGGGTCCTACAATGAGCAGTTCTTC. The full variable domain, with the rest looked up from reference TRBV15 and TRBJ2-1, is DAMVIQNPRYQVTQFGKPVTLSCSQTLNHNVMYWYQQKSSQAPKLLFHYYDKDFNNEADTPDNFQSRRPNTSFCFLDIRSPGLGDTAMYLCATSRARQGSYNEQFFGPGTRLTVL.

The gene calls are TRBV21-1 and TRBJ2-6; TRBD2, the table's D call, lacks a check against the DNA. TRBV21-1 is shown as a pseudogene. The CDR3 sequence is 15 residues long. CDR3 DNA: TGTGCCAGCAGCAAAGAGAGCTCTGGGGCCAACGTCCTGACTTTC. Protein: CASSKESSGANVLTF.

This chain joins TRBV7-2 and TRBJ2-1; tentatively, D is TRBD2 (6 bases). The CDR3 covers 16 residues. The germline gives CDR1 SGHTA, CDR2 FQGNSA. V dropped 5 bases and J dropped 6 bases, with 20 bases sitting between them. The CDR3 DNA follows: TGTGCCAGCAGCAACCGGGGACTCACATCGGGCAATGAGCAGTTCTTC. It codes for CASSNRGLTSGNEQFF.

The chain combines TRBV7-9 with TRBJ1-3; TRBD1 matches at 9 bases. The CDR3 loop spans 17 amino acids. Germline trimming cut 4 bases from V and 4 bases from J; bases unmatched to any gene: 11. Germline CDR1 reads SEHNR; CDR2 reads FQNEAQ (reference sequence). CDR3 loop: CASSSGQGYMKGNTIYF. The CDR3 DNA sequence: TGTGCCAGCAGCTCGGGACAGGGTTATATGAAGGGAAACACCATATATTTT. The full variable domain, with the rest looked up from reference TRBV7-9 and TRBJ1-3, is DTGVSQNPRHKITKRGQNVTFRCDPISEHNRLYWYRQTLGQGPEFLTYFQNEAQLEKSRLLSDRFSAERPKGSFSTLEIQRTEQGDSAMYLCASSSGQGYMKGNTIYFGEGSWLTVV.

The rearrangement joins TRBV5-8 to TRBJ2-5; 11 bases align to TRBD2. Trimming removed 4 bases from V and 4 bases from J; junction bases left unmatched: 9. The germline V gene has CDR1 SGHTS and CDR2 YDEGEE. This CDR3 contains 16 residues. DNA of the CDR3: TGTGCCAGCAGCAAAGGGACTAGCGGTAAAATAGAGACCCAGTACTTC. Residues: CASSKGTSGKIETQYF.

The chain uses TRBV7-2 and TRBJ1-2; TRBD1 agrees at 7 bases. V gave up 0 bases and J gave up 3 bases; unmatched junction bases: 13. CDR1 is SGHTA and CDR2 is FQGNSA in the germline V gene. The CDR3 spans 18 residues. CDR3 loop: CASSLAKGGEVWDYGYTF. CDR3 sequence (DNA): TGTGCCAGCAGCTTAGCGAAAGGGGGCGAGGTGTGGGACTATGGCTACACCTTC.

The chain has TRBV14 and TRBJ2-1; 9 bases fit TRBD1. This CDR3 contains 15 residues. V lost 5 bases to trimming and J lost 3 bases; unmatched junction nucleotides: 5. Germline V gene sequence: CDR1 SGHDN, CDR2 FVKESK. The CDR3 spells CASSTDRGNYNEQFF. CDR3 coding DNA: TGTGCCAGCAGCACAGACAGGGGGAACTACAATGAGCAGTTCTTC.

This clone occurred once. This rearrangement joins TRBV6-4 to TRBJ2-3; 9 bases fit TRBD2. The CDR3 runs to 15 residues. Unmatched junction bases numbered 5, after V lost 3 bases and J lost 4 bases. Per the germline V gene, CDR1 is MRHNA and CDR2 is SNTAGT. CDR3 amino acids: CASSDDAGGPDTQYF. As DNA, the CDR3 is TGTGCCAGCAGTGATGACGCGGGGGGGCCAGATACGCAGTATTTT.

This chain joins TRBV7-2 and TRBJ2-3; D possibly corresponds to TRBD2 (6 bases). Deletions cut 4 bases from V and 3 bases from J, with 11 bases between. This CDR3 is 14 amino acids long. Germline lookup yields CDR1 SGHTA and CDR2 FQGNSA. The DNA of the CDR3 is TGTGCCAGCAGCTCGGGACTCAGGACAGATACGCAGTATTTT. As protein: CASSSGLRTDTQYF.

The chain has TRBV5-4 and TRBJ2-7, with unresolved D. The V gene's germline CDR1 is SGHNT and CDR2 YYREEE (reference sequence). This CDR3 contains 15 residues. V dropped 3 bases and J dropped 1 base, with 14 bases sitting between them. The CDR3 is CASSSAPVSSYEQYF. The CDR3 DNA sequence: TGTGCCAGCAGCTCCGCTCCGGTGTCATCCTACGAGCAGTACTTC.

The CDR3 DNA reads TGTGCCAGCAGCTTAACGGCGCCGGGGAGAAACCTCCACTTT. Its protein product is CASSLTAPGRNLHF. V usage is TRBV7-3 and J usage is TRBJ1-6; D is unclear. CDR1 is SGHTA, CDR2 FQGTGA, per germline. CDR3 length equals 14 residues. V gave up 0 bases and J gave up 15 bases, with 15 bases separating them.

This clone was counted a single time. J is TRBJ2-1 and V is TRBV5-1; perhaps TRBD2 as D (5 bases). The germline V gene has CDR1 SGHRS and CDR2 YFSETQ. Trimming removed 6 bases from V and 6 bases from J, with 19 bases in between. The CDR3 covers 15 residues. DNA for the CDR3: TGCGCCAGCACCCTAGGGAGCCAACCTCCCAATGAGCAGTTCTTC. Residues: CASTLGSQPPNEQFF.

The V gene is TRBV7-2, the J gene TRBJ1-1; D possibly corresponds to TRBD1 (6 bases). The CDR3 has 14 amino acids. CDR1 is SGHTA, CDR2 FQGNSA, per germline. V was trimmed by 4 bases and J by 4 bases, leaving 13 bases between them. The CDR3 protein is CASSSEGGATEAFF. CDR3 DNA sequence: TGTGCCAGCAGCTCCGAAGGGGGGGCCACTGAAGCTTTCTTT.

The J gene is TRBJ2-7, the V gene TRBV27; a weak D match, TRBD2 (6 bases). The CDR3 has 16 residues. Germline V CDR1 and CDR2: MNHEY, SMNVEV (reference sequence). V shed 5 bases and J shed 4 bases, with 21 bases lying between them. CDR3 sequence reads: CASSRTPPWGDYEQYF. The CDR3 bases are TGTGCCAGCAGTCGGACACCACCCTGGGGGGATTACGAGCAGTACTTC.

The J gene is TRBJ2-1, the V gene TRBV4-3; a possible D gene is TRBD2 (5 bases). The germline V gene encodes CDR1 LGHNA and CDR2 YSLEER. The CDR3 sequence is 16 residues long. Trimming left V 0 bases short and J 4 bases short, with 13 bases between. CDR3 sequence reads: CASSQETGKRYNEQFF. DNA of the CDR3: TGCGCCAGCAGCCAAGAGACGGGGAAAAGATACAATGAGCAGTTCTTC.

This clone showed up just a few times. The chain uses TRBV20-1 and TRBJ2-5; possibly TRBD2 for D (6 bases). The V end lost 5 bases, the J end lost 4 bases, and 8 bases lay between the germline ends. Germline CDR1 and CDR2: DFQATT and SNEGSKA (reference sequence). This CDR3 has 11 residues. The CDR3 reads CSAGGIETQYF. CDR3 coding DNA: TGCAGTGCTGGGGGGATAGAGACCCAGTACTTC.